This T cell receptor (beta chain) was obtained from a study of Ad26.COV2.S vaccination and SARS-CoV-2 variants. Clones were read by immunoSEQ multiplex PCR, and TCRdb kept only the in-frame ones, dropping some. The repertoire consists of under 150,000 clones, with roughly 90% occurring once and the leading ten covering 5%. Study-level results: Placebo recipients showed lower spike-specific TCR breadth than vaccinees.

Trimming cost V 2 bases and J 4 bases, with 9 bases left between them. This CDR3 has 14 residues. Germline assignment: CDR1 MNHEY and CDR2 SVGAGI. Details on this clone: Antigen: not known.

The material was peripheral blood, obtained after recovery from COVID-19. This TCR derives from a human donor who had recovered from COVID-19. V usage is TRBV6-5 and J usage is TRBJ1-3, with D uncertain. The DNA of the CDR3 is TGTGCCAGCAGTTACAAGGGTTCCGGAAACACCATATATTTT. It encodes CASSYKGSGNTIYF.